This T cell receptor (beta chain) is drawn from a study of vaccination effects on CD4 cells after COVID-19. About the research overall: It was a median of 72 days after the second dose that post-vaccine samples were obtained.

The table came from immunoSEQ multiplex PCR; TCRdb's copy has only in-frame clones and leaves some out. The sample includes 25,000 to 30,000 clones, around 85% of them seen just once. In its sample, this clone was seen a few times. The antigen is undetermined. Antigen-specific CD4+ T cell clonotypes were called by their expansion after viral peptide-pool culture in ViraFEST. When ten to eleven days of culture had elapsed, CD4+ T cells were isolated. The vaccine given was either BNT162b2 or mRNA-1273, in two doses. The researchers cultured approximately 2 million PBMC per well with roughly 9.5 IU/ml IL-2 and approximately 9.9 ug/ml peptides. Overall study findings and caveats: Common cold coronavirus cross-reactivity was shown by only 1 of 255 vaccine-induced clones in healthy vaccinees. Clones that were induced by infection or by vaccine showed marked contraction late after vaccination.

Germline CDR1 and CDR2: LNHDA and SQIVND (reference sequence). V lost 7 bases and J 5 bases, leaving 14 bases between the germline ends. The CDR3 length is 14 residues. The clonotype was recovered from a human donor who received a COVID-19 vaccine. Some clones in this sample may be carry-over from other donors' samples. The material sequenced was CD4+ T cells from PBMCs cultured with SARS-CoV-2 spike peptides, taken after COVID-19 vaccination. The J gene is TRBJ1-4, the V gene TRBV19; no clear D gene. This CDR3 reads CASTRANLNEKLFF. The CDR3 DNA follows: TGTGCCAGTACTCGGGCAAACTTAAATGAAAAACTGTTTTTT.